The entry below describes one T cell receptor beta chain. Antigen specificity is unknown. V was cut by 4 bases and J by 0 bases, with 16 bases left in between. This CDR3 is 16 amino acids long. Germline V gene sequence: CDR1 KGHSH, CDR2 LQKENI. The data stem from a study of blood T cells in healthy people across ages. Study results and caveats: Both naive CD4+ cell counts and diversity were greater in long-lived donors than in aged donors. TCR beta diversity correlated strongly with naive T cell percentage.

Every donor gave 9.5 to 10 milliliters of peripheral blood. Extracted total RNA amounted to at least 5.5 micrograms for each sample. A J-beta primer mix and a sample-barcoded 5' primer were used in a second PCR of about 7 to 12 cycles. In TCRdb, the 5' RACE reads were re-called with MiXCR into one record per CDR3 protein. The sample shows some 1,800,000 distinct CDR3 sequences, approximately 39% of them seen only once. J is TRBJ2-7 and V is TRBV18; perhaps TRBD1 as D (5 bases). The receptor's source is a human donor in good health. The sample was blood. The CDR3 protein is CASSLPGGAGSYEQYF. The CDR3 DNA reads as TGTGCCAGCTCACTGCCCGGTGGGGCTGGCTCCTACGAGCAGTACTTC.